Each of the 20 T cell receptor beta chains below was sequenced from the same sample in a study of cytomegalovirus exposure and HLA in healthy donors. The PCR made use of 60 Vbeta and 13 Jbeta primers. Method: immunoSEQ multiplex PCR; TCRdb's copy keeps in-frame clones and lacks some. This table holds around 200,000 clones, roughly 85% found once. Input material: PBMCs. These receptor sequences come from a woman between 50 and 59 years old in good health and CMV-seronegative.

The V call is TRBV10-3, the J call TRBJ2-3; TRBD2 is a possible D gene (6 bases). The CDR3 extends over 14 amino acids. Trimming cost V 3 bases and J 4 bases, with 11 bases left between them. The V gene's germline CDR1 is ENHRY and CDR2 SYGVKD. The CDR3 DNA is TGTGCCATCAGTGAACGGGGGAGTTCAGATACGCAGTATTTT. It is translated as CAISERGSSDTQYF.

This sequence joins TRBV6-1 and TRBJ2-2; 15 bases are shared with TRBD2. V lost 4 bases, J lost 4 bases, and 4 bases stayed unmatched. Germline values: CDR1 MNHNS, CDR2 SASEGT. CDR3 size: 17 residues. Written as DNA, the CDR3 is TGTGCCAGCAGTGCCGGGACTAGCGGGAGGAGCACCGGGGAGCTGTTTTTT. This sequence encodes CASSAGTSGRSTGELFF.

V is TRBV18 and J is TRBJ1-1; D is perhaps TRBD1 (5 bases). The CDR3 sequence is 14 residues long. CDR1 KGHSH and CDR2 LQKENI come from the germline V gene. Trimming took 2 bases from V and 3 from J, leaving 10 bases between them. The CDR3 DNA is TGTGCCAGCTCACCAGTGGGGGGGGACACTGAAGCTTTCTTT. Residues: CASSPVGGDTEAFF.

The chain joins TRBV7-9 to TRBJ1-5; TRBD1 is a possible D gene (6 bases). The CDR3 is made up of 16 amino acids. CDR1 SEHNR and CDR2 FQNEAQ come from the germline V gene (reference sequence). V lost 3 bases and J 0 bases, leaving 12 bases between the germline ends. The CDR3 region has the DNA TGTGCCAGCAGCTTGGGGGGGGGCCCTAGCAATCAGCCCCAGCATTTT. It yields the protein CASSLGGGPSNQPQHF.

This chain links TRBV6-4 with TRBJ2-3; 7 bases fit TRBD2. This CDR3 has 13 amino acids. The trim removed 6 bases at V and 8 bases at J, leaving 8 bases unmatched. CDR1 MRHNA and CDR2 SNTAGT come from the germline V gene. The CDR3 sequence is CASSLGGSATQYF. The CDR3 region has the DNA TGTGCCAGCAGCCTCGGGGGGTCAGCTACGCAGTATTTT.

This chain uses TRBV6-5 with TRBJ1-5, with 8 nucleotides matching TRBD1. The CDR3 runs 14 residues. CDR1 is MNHEY, CDR2 SVGAGI, per germline. The trim removed 2 bases at V and 7 bases at J, leaving 4 bases unmatched. CDR3 residues: CASSYRTGGQPQHF. The CDR3 DNA reads as TGTGCCAGCAGTTACCGTACAGGGGGACAGCCCCAGCATTTT.

In its sample, this clone was seen once. The rearrangement joins TRBV28 to TRBJ2-5, with 8 bases fitting TRBD1. The V gene end was trimmed by 5 bases and the J gene end by 5 bases; junction bases not matched to a gene: 10. This CDR3 region has 15 residues. The germline V gene has CDR1 MDHEN and CDR2 SYDVKM. The CDR3 protein is CASSPLGQGRETQYF. CDR3 nucleotide sequence: TGTGCCAGCAGTCCCCTAGGACAGGGAAGGGAGACCCAGTACTTC.

The rearrangement links TRBV9 to TRBJ2-7; D might be TRBD1 (5 bases). Trimming took 0 bases from V and 5 from J, leaving 24 bases between them. The V gene's germline CDR1 is SGDLS and CDR2 YYNGEE. This CDR3 is 18 amino acids long. CDR3 coding DNA: TGTGCCAGCAGCGTAGCCCGATTTCCCCCGGCAGGGCCCAACGAGCAGTACTTC. Amino acid sequence: CASSVARFPPAGPNEQYF.

The gene calls are TRBV27 and TRBJ2-1, with D uncertain. Trimming cost V 2 bases and J 2 bases, with 7 bases left between them. The germline V gene has CDR1 MNHEY and CDR2 SMNVEV (reference sequence). This CDR3 region has 14 residues. CDR3 nucleotides: TGTGCCAGCAGTTTACTGCTAGCCTACAATGAGCAGTTCTTC. It codes for CASSLLLAYNEQFF.

The chain recombines TRBV5-1 with TRBJ2-5; 13 nucleotides agree with TRBD2. CDR3 length: 15 amino acids. Unmatched junction bases numbered 4, after V lost 3 bases and J lost 5 bases. From germline, CDR1 is SGHRS and CDR2 YFSETQ. Here the CDR3 DNA reads TGCGCCAGCAGCTGGGGGACTAGCGGGACCGAGACCCAGTACTTC. Protein: CASSWGTSGTETQYF.

The chain couples TRBV6-5 to TRBJ2-3, with TRBD1 matching over 8 bases. V dropped 6 bases and J dropped 4; count of bases not matched to a gene: 9. The CDR3 loop spans 15 amino acids. Per germline, CDR1 MNHEY and CDR2 SVGAGI. The CDR3 DNA follows: TGTGCCAGCAGAACTAACAGGGGGACGGCAGATACGCAGTATTTT. Translating gives CASRTNRGTADTQYF.

The chain couples TRBV7-2 to TRBJ1-5, with TRBD1 as a possible D gene (6 bases). The germline V gene has CDR1 SGHTA and CDR2 FQGNSA. V was pared by 2 bases and J by 5 bases, with 13 bases between. The CDR3 is made up of 15 amino acids. CDR3 loop: CASSLQTGSYQPQHF. Written as DNA, the CDR3 is TGTGCCAGCAGCTTACAAACAGGGTCCTATCAGCCCCAGCATTTT.

The chain joins TRBV4-1 to TRBJ1-2, with D unclear. The germline gives CDR1 MGHRA, CDR2 YSYEKL. This CDR3 contains 17 residues. Trimming took 10 bases from V and 4 from J, leaving 28 bases between them. CDR3 sequence reads: CATMPSRVQKALYGYTF. The CDR3 nucleotides read TGCGCCACCATGCCCTCCCGGGTCCAGAAGGCCCTCTATGGCTACACCTTC.

The chain links TRBV2 to TRBJ1-5; D may be TRBD1 (6 bases). Trimming took off 7 bases at V and 4 bases at J, with 11 bases between the two ends. Germline CDR1 and CDR2: SNHLY and FYNNEI. The CDR3 covers 13 residues. CDR3 nucleotides: TGTGCCAGCAACAGGGTGGGGAATCAGCCCCAGCATTTT. Protein: CASNRVGNQPQHF.

The rearrangement uses TRBV30 and TRBJ1-5, with TRBD1 matching 7 bases. Trimming cost V 2 bases and J 5 bases; bases outside gene matches: 3. The CDR3 is 13 amino acids. Germline assignment: CDR1 GTSNPN and CDR2 SVGIG (reference sequence). CDR3 bases: TGTGCCTGGAGTAAAGGGGGCGATCAGCCCCAGCATTTT. Translated: CAWSKGGDQPQHF.

Only one count was recorded for this clone. J is TRBJ2-7 and V is TRBV7-6; TRBD2 agrees at 8 bases. V was clipped by 6 bases and J by 4 bases; unmatched bases: 11. This CDR3 region has 15 residues. The germline gives CDR1 SGHVS, CDR2 FNYEAQ. The CDR3 loop reads CASSSGGTGGYEQYF. The CDR3, as DNA: TGTGCCAGCAGTTCGGGGGGGACGGGAGGTTACGAGCAGTACTTC.

The chain couples TRBV5-4 to TRBJ2-7, with D possibly TRBD2 on 6 matching bases. The length of the CDR3 is 14 residues. Germline CDR1 is SGHNT and CDR2 is YYREEE (reference sequence). Trimming stripped 4 bases from V and 0 bases from J, with 11 bases between. CDR3 nucleotides: TGTGCCAGCAGCCCCGGACTACCCTCCTACGAGCAGTACTTC. It specifies CASSPGLPSYEQYF.

V usage is TRBV18 and J usage is TRBJ1-1, with TRBD1 as a possible D gene (5 bases). Germline V gene lookup returns CDR1 KGHSH and CDR2 LQKENI. This CDR3 spans 15 amino acids. Trimming stripped 3 bases from V and 2 bases from J, with 13 bases between. The DNA for the CDR3 is TGTGCCAGCTCACCGACAAAAGGGGCCAACACTGAAGCTTTCTTT. Amino acid sequence: CASSPTKGANTEAFF.

A few counts support this clone. The chain employs TRBV20-1 and TRBJ2-3; tentative D call: TRBD2 (5 bases). Germline CDR1 and CDR2: DFQATT and SNEGSKA (reference sequence). This CDR3 contains 11 residues. V lost 2 bases to trimming and J lost 5 bases, with 5 bases between them. The CDR3 bases are TGCAGTGCTAGACGGGGAGATACGCAGTATTTT. Translating gives CSARRGDTQYF.

The chain combines TRBV4-3 with TRBJ1-1, with 10 bases aligning to TRBD1. The CDR3 is 14 amino acids. Germline CDR1 reads LGHNA; CDR2 reads YSLEER. V trimming: 8 bases; J trimming: 3 bases; junction bases outside the gene matches: 6. CDR3 residues: CASVGGTGDTEAFF. Written as DNA, the CDR3 is TGCGCCAGCGTAGGAGGGACAGGGGACACTGAAGCTTTCTTT.